Given below is one TCR beta chain in context. Study processing details: Amplifying reference gene primers gave estimates of nucleated cell counts. The protocol was immunoSEQ multiplex PCR, while the TCRdb copy is restricted to in-frame clones and leaves out a portion. The DNA was the basis for D and trimming; V, J and clone size are from that table. The repertoire holds tens of thousands of clones, with 85% to 90% as singletons. This specimen belongs to a study of blood T cell repertoires in COVID-19. Study at large: Whether acute or convalescent, the COVID-19 samples came from the United States, Italy and Spain. Sources were T cells, B-cell-depleted T cells, or PBMCs; the material itself was cDNA or gDNA.

The CDR3 totals 20 residues. With V trimmed by 5 bases and J by 9 bases, 19 bases remained unmatched. Germline V gene lookup returns CDR1 SNHLY and CDR2 FYNNEI. What was sequenced was peripheral blood. V gene TRBV2 combines with J gene TRBJ2-1; 16 nucleotides match TRBD2. The TCR was taken from a human donor in a cohort sampled during active COVID-19. The CDR3 region is CASSQPSGTSGGAVGTEQFF. The CDR3 DNA is TGTGCCAGCAGTCAACCATCGGGGACTAGCGGGGGGGCCGTCGGTACTGAGCAGTTCTTC.